Listed below are T cell receptor beta chains from one sample, sequenced in a study of shared clonotypes between healthy human individuals. Only in-frame clones appear in the TCRdb table, and some are missing; sequencing was by immunoSEQ multiplex PCR. The sample holds fewer than 700,000 clones; 70% to 80% are singletons and the top ten take about 12%. Sequences were obtained from PBMCs. These receptor sequences come from a woman in her thirties or forties in good health. Some clones in this sample may be carry-over from other donors' samples. Both conserved end residues are part of each CDR3. Each record gives: CDR3 protein, CDR3 DNA, D gene, V gene, J gene, clone size. A D gene is named only where the DNA matches it firmly. Only some rows state a clone size, as once, few, many or a class for expanded clones.

CDR3aa: CAITGQGARGANVLTF
CDR3nt: TGTGCCATCACCGGACAGGGGGCACGTGGGGCCAACGTCCTGACTTTC
d_gene: TRBD1
v_gene: TRBV10-3
j_gene: TRBJ2-6
abundance: -

CDR3aa: CASAAVYEQYF
CDR3nt: TGTGCCAGCGCGGCGGTTTACGAGCAGTACTTC
d_gene: -
v_gene: TRBV28
j_gene: TRBJ2-7
abundance: many

CDR3aa: CASSLGAYEQYF
CDR3nt: TGTGCCAGCAGCTTGGGGGCGTACGAGCAGTACTTC
d_gene: -
v_gene: TRBV7-8
j_gene: TRBJ2-7
abundance: once

CDR3aa: CASSIVERSNEQFF
CDR3nt: TGTGCCAGTAGTATAGTGGAACGAAGCAATGAGCAGTTCTTC
d_gene: -
v_gene: TRBV19
j_gene: TRBJ2-1
abundance: -

CDR3aa: CASSLTVGIQETQYF
CDR3nt: TGTGCCAGCAGCTTAACTGTCGGGATTCAAGAGACCCAGTACTTC
d_gene: -
v_gene: TRBV7-6
j_gene: TRBJ2-5
abundance: -

CDR3aa: CASTDRQNQETQYF
CDR3nt: TGTGCCAGTACGGACAGGCAAAATCAAGAGACCCAGTACTTC
d_gene: TRBD1
v_gene: TRBV19
j_gene: TRBJ2-5
abundance: -

CDR3aa: CASSPPLGQANTGELFF
CDR3nt: TGTGCCAGCTCACCACCACTTGGACAGGCAAACACCGGGGAGCTGTTTTTT
d_gene: TRBD1
v_gene: TRBV18
j_gene: TRBJ2-2
abundance: -

CDR3aa: CASSLEPDGMGFF
CDR3nt: TGTGCCAGCAGCTTGGAACCCGACGGCATGGGGTTCTTC
d_gene: -
v_gene: TRBV5-4
j_gene: TRBJ2-1
abundance: -

CDR3aa: CASSQKIDRANTEAFF
CDR3nt: TGCGCCAGCAGCCAAAAGATCGACAGGGCGAACACTGAAGCTTTCTTT
d_gene: TRBD1
v_gene: TRBV4-1
j_gene: TRBJ1-1
abundance: -

CDR3aa: CASSLAPTDTQYF
CDR3nt: TGTGCCAGCAGCTTAGCACCCACAGATACGCAGTATTTT
d_gene: -
v_gene: TRBV7-8
j_gene: TRBJ2-3
abundance: -

CDR3aa: CASSQPVSGPNYGYTF
CDR3nt: TGCGCCAGCAGCCAACCCGTCTCCGGGCCGAACTATGGCTACACCTTC
d_gene: -
v_gene: TRBV4-1
j_gene: TRBJ1-2
abundance: -

CDR3aa: CASSVSSGRAYEQYF
CDR3nt: TGTGCCAGCAGCGTAAGCAGCGGGAGGGCCTACGAGCAGTACTTC
d_gene: TRBD2
v_gene: TRBV9
j_gene: TRBJ2-7
abundance: -